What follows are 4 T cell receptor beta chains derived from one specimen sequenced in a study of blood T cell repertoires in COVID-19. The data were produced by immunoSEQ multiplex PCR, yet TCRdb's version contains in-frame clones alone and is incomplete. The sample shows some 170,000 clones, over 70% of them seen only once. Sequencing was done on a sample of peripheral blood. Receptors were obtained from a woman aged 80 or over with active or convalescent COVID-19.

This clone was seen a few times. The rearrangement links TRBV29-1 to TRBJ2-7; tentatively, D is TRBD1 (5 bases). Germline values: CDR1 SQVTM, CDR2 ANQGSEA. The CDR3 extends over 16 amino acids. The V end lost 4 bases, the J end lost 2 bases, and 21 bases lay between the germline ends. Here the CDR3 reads CSVGPSQGEITYEQYF. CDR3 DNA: TGCAGCGTTGGCCCCTCCCAGGGCGAGATTACCTACGAGCAGTACTTC.

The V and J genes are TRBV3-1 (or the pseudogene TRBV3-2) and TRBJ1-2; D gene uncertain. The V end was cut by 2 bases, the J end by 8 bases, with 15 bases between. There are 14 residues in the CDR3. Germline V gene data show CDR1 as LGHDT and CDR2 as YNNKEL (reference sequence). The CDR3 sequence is CASSQFQASSGYTF. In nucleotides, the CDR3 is TGTGCCAGCAGCCAATTTCAGGCCTCCTCGGGCTACACCTTC.

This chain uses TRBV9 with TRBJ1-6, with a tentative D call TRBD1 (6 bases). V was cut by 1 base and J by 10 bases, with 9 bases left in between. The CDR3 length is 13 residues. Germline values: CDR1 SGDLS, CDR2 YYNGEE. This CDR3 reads CASSVPDRSPLHF. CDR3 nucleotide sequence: TGTGCCAGCAGCGTACCGGACAGATCACCCCTCCACTTT.

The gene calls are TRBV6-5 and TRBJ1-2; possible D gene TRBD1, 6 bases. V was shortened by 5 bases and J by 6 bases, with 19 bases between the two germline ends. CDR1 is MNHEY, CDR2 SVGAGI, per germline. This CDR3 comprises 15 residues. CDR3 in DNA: TGTGCCAGCAGTCGTGTCCCACAGGGTTTTGATGGCTACACCTTC. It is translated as CASSRVPQGFDGYTF.